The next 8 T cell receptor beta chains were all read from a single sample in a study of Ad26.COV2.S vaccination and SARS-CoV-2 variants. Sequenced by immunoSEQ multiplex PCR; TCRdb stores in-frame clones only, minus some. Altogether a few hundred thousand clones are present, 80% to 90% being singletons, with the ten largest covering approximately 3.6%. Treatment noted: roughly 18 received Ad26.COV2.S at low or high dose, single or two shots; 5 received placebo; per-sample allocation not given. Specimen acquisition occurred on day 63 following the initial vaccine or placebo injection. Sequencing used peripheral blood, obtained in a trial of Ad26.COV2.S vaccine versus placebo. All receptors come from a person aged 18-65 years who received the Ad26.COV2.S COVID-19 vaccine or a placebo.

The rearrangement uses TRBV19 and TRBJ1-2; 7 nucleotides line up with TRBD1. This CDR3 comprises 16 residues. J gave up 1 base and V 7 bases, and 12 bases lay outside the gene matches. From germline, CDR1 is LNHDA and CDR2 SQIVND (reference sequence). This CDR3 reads CASTKLAGGLNYGYTF. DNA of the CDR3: TGTGCCAGTACCAAATTGGCAGGGGGACTTAACTATGGCTACACCTTC.

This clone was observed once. The CDR3 spells CASSYALMNTEAFF. For the CDR3, the DNA is TGTGCCAGCAGTTACGCCCTTATGAACACTGAAGCTTTCTTT. This chain joins TRBV6-5 and TRBJ1-1; no clear D gene. The CDR3 totals 14 residues. Germline lookup yields CDR1 MNHEY and CDR2 SVGAGI. V lost 2 bases, J lost 0 bases, and 7 bases lay in between.

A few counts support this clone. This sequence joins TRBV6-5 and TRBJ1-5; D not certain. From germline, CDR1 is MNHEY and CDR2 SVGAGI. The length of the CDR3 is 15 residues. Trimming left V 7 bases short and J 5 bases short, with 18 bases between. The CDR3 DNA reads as TGTGCCAGCACCGTAGGGCAGAGGGTAGATCAGCCCCAGCATTTT. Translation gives CASTVGQRVDQPQHF.

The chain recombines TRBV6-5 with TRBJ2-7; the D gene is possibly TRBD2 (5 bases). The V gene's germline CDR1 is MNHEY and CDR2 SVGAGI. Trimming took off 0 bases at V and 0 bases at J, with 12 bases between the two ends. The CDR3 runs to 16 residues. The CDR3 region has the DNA TGTGCCAGCAGTTACTCGACTACCCCGAGCTCCTACGAGCAGTACTTC. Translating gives CASSYSTTPSSYEQYF.

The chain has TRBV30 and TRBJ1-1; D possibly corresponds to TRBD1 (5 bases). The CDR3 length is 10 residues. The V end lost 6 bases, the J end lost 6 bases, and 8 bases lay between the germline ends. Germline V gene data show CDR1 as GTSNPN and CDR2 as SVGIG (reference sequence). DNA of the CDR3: TGTGCCTGCGGGGCCCCTGAAGCTTTCTTT. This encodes CACGAPEAFF.

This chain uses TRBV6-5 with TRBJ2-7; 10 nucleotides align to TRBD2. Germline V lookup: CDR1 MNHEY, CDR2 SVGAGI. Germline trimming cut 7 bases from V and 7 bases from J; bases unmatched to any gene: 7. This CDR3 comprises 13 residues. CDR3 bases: TGTGCCAGCACTGGGGTACTAGCGGGGGAGCAGTACTTC. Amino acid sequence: CASTGVLAGEQYF.

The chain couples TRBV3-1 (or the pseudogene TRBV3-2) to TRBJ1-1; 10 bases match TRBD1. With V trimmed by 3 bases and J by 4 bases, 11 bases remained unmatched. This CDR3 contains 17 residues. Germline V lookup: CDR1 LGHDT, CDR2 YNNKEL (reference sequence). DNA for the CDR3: TGTGCCAGCAGCCACCCTTCTCCGGGACAGGGGCCCACTGAAGCTTTCTTT. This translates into CASSHPSPGQGPTEAFF.

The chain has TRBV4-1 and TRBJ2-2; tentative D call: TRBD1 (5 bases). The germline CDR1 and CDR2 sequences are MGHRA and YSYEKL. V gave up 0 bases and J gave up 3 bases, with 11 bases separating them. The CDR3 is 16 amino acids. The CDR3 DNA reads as TGCGCCAGCAGCCAAGAGACAGTCAGGGACACCGGGGAGCTGTTTTTT. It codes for CASSQETVRDTGELFF.